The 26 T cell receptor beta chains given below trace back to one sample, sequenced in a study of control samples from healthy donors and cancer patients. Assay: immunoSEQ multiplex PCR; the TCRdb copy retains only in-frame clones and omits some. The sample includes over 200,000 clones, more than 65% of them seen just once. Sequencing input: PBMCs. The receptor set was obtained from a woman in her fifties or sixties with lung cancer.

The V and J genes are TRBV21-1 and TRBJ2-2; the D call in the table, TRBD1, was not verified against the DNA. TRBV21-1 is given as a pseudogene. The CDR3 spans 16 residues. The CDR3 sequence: CASSKTGRDWSGELFF. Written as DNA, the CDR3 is TGTGCCAGCAGCAAAACGGGCAGGGATTGGTCCGGGGAGCTGTTTTTT.

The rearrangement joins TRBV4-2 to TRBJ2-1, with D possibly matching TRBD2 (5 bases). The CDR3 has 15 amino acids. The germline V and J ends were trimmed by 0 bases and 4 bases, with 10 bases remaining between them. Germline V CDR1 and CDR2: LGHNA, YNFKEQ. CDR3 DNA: TGTGCCAGCAGCCAAGAGGGAGCGGTTTACAATGAGCAGTTCTTC. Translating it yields CASSQEGAVYNEQFF.

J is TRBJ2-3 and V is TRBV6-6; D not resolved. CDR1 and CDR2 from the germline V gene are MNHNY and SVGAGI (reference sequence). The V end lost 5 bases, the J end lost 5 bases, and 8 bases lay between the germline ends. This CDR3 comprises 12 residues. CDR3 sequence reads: CASSSSEDTQYF. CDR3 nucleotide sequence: TGTGCCAGCAGTAGCTCGGAAGATACGCAGTATTTT.

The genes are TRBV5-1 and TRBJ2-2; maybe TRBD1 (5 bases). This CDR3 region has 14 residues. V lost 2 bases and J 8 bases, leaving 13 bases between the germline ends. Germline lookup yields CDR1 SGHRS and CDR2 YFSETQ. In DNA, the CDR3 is TGCGCCAGCAGCTTTTTAGGGGCGGAGGGGGAGCTGTTTTTT. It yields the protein CASSFLGAEGELFF.

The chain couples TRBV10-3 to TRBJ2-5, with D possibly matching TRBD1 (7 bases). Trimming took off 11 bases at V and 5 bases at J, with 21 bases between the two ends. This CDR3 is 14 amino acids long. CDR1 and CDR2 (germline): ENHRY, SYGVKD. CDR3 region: CAGGDGGQRETQYF. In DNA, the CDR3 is TGTGCCGGAGGGGACGGGGGACAGCGGGAGACCCAGTACTTC.

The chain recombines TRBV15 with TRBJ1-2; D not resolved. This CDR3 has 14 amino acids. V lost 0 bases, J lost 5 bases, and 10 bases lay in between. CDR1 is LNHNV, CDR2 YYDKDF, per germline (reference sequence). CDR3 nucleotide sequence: TGTGCCACCAGCAGAGATACTGGCCCATATGGCTACACCTTC. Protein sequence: CATSRDTGPYGYTF.

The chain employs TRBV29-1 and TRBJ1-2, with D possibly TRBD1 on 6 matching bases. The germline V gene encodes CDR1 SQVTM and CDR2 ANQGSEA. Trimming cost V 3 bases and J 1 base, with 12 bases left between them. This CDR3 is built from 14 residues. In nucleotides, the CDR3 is TGCAGCGTTGATCCCCGGGACAATAACTATGGCTACACCTTC. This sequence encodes CSVDPRDNNYGYTF. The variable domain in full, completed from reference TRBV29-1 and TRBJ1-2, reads SAVISQKPSRDICQRGTSLTIQCQVDSQVTMMFWYRQQPGQSLTLIATANQGSEATYESGFVIDKFPISRPNLTFSTLTVSNMSPEDSSIYLCSVDPRDNNYGYTFGSGTRLTVV.

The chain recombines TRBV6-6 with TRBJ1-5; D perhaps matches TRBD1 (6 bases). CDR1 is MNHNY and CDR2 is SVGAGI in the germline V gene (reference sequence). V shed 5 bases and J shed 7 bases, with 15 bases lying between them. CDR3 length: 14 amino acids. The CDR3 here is CASSLQGREQPQHF. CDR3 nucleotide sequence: TGTGCCAGCAGTCTACAGGGCCGAGAGCAGCCCCAGCATTTT.

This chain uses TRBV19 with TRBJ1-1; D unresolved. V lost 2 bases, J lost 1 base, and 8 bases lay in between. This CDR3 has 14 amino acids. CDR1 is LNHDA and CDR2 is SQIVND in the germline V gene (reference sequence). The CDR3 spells CASSINRRNTEAFF. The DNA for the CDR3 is TGTGCCAGTAGTATAAATCGGAGGAACACTGAAGCTTTCTTT.

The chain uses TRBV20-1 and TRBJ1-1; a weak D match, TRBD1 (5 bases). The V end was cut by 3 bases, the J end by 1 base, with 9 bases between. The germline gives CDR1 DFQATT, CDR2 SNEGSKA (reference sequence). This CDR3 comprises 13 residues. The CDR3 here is CSASPDRNTEAFF. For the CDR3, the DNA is TGCAGTGCTAGTCCTGACAGGAACACTGAAGCTTTCTTT.

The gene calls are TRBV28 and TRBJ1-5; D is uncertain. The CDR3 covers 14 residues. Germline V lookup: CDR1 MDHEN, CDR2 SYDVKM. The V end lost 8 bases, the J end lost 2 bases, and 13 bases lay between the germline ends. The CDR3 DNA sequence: TGTGCCAGCGGATCCGACCGCCGCAATCAGCCCCAGCATTTT. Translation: CASGSDRRNQPQHF.

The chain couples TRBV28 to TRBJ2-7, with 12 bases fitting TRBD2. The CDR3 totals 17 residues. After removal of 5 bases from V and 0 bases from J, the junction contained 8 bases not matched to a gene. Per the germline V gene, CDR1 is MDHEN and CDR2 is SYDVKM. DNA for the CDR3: TGTGCCAGCAGTCCCAGAGGGACTAGCGGGTTCTCCTACGAGCAGTACTTC. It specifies CASSPRGTSGFSYEQYF.

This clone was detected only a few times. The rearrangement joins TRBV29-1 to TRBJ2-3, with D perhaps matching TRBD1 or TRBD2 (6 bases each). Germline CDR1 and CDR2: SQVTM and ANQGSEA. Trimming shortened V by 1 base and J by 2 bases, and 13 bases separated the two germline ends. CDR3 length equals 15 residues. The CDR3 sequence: CSVEAVGGYTDTQYF. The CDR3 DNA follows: TGCAGCGTTGAAGCTGTGGGGGGCTACACAGATACGCAGTATTTT.

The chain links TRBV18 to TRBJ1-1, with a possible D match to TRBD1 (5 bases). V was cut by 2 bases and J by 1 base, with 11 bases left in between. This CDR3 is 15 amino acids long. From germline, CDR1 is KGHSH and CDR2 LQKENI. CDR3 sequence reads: CASSPSQQENTEAFF. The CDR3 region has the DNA TGTGCCAGCTCACCAAGTCAACAGGAGAACACTGAAGCTTTCTTT.

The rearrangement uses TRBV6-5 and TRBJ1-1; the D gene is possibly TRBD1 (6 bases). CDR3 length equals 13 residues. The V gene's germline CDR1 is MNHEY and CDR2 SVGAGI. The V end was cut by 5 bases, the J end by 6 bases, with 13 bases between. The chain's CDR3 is CASSPDRIPEAFF. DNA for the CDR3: TGTGCCAGCAGTCCCGACAGGATACCTGAAGCTTTCTTT.

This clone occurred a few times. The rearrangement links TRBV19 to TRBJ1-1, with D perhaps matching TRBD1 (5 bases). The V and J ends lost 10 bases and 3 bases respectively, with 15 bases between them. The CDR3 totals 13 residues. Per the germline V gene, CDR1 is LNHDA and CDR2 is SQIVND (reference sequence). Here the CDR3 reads CATKLRGDTEAFF. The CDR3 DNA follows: TGTGCCACCAAGTTAAGGGGCGACACTGAAGCTTTCTTT.

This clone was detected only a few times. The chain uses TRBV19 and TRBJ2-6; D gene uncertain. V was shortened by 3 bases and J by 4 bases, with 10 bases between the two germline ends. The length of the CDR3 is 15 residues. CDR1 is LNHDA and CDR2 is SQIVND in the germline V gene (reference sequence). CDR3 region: CASSIFGSGANVLTF. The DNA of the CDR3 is TGTGCCAGTAGTATCTTCGGATCCGGGGCCAACGTCCTGACTTTC.

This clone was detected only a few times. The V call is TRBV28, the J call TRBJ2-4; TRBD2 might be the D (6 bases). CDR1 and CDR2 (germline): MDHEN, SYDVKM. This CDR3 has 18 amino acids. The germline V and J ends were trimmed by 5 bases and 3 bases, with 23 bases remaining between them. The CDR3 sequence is CASSAGPLVAPFKNIQYF. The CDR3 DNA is TGTGCCAGCAGTGCGGGACCGCTCGTTGCCCCATTCAAAAACATTCAGTACTTC.

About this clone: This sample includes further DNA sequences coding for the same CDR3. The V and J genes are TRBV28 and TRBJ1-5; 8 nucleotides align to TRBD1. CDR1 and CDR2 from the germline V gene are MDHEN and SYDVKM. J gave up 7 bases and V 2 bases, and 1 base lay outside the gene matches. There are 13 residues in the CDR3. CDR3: CASSLDRGQPQHF. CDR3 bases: TGTGCCAGCAGTTTAGACAGGGGCCAGCCCCAGCATTTT.

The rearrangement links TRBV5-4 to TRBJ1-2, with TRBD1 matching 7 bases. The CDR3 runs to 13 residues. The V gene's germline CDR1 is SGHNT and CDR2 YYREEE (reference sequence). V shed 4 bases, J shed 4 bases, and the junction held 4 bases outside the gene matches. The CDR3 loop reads CASSTGTVYGYTF. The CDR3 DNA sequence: TGTGCCAGCAGCACCGGGACAGTCTATGGCTACACCTTC.

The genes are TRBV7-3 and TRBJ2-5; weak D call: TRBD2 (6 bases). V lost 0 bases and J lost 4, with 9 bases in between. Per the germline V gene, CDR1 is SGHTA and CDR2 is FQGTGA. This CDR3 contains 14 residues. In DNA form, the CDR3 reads TGTGCCAGCAGCTTAACGGAGGGTACAGAGACCCAGTACTTC. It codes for CASSLTEGTETQYF.

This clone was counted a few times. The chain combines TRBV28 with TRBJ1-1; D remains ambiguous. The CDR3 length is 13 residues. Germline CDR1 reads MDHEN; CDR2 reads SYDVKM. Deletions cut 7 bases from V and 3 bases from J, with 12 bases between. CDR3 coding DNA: TGTGCCAGCAAACAACTTCGGGACACTGAAGCTTTCTTT. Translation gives CASKQLRDTEAFF. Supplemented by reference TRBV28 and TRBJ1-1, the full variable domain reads DVKVTQSSRYLVKRTGEKVFLECVQDMDHENMFWYRQDPGLGLRLIYFSYDVKMKEKGDIPEGYSVSREKKERFSLILESASTNQTSMYLCASKQLRDTEAFFGQGTRLTVV.

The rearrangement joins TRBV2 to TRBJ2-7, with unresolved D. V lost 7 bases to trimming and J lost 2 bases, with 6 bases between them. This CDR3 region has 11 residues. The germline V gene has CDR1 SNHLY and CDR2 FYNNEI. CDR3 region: CASTAPYEQYF. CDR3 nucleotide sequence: TGTGCCAGCACCGCGCCCTACGAGCAGTACTTC.

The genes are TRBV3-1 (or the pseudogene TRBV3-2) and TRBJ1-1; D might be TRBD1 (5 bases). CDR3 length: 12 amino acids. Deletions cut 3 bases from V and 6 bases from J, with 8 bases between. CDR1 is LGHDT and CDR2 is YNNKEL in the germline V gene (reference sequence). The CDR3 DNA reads TGTGCCAGCAGCCAGGGGGTTGCTGAAGCTTTCTTT. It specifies CASSQGVAEAFF.

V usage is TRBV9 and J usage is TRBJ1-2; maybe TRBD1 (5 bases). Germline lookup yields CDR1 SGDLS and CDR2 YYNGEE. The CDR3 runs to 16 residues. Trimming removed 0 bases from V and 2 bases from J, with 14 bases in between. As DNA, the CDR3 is TGTGCCAGCAGCGTAGAGGATTGGGGGGAGAACTATGGCTACACCTTC. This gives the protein CASSVEDWGENYGYTF. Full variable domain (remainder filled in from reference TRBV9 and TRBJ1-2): DSGVTQTPKHLITATGQRVTLRCSPRSGDLSVYWYQQSLDQGLQFLIQYYNGEERAKGNILERFSAQQFPDLHSELNLSSLELGDSALYFCASSVEDWGENYGYTFGSGTRLTVV.

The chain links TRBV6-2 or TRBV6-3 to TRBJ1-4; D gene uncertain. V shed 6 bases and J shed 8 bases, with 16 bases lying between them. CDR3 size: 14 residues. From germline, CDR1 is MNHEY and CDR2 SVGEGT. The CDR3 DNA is TGTGCCAGCAGACCTGTGGGAAGATGGGAAAAACTGTTTTTT. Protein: CASRPVGRWEKLFF.